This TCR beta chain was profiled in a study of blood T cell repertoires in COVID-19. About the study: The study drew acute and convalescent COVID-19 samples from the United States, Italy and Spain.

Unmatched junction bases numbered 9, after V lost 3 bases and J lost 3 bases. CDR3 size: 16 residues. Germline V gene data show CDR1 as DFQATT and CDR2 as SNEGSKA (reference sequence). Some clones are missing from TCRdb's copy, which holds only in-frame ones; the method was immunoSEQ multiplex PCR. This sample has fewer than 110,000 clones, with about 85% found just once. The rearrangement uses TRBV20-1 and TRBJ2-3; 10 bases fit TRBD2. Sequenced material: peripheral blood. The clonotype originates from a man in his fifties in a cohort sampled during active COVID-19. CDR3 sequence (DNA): TGCAGTGCTAGTACCCCTAGCGGGGGCCGAACAGATACGCAGTATTTT. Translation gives CSASTPSGGRTDTQYF.